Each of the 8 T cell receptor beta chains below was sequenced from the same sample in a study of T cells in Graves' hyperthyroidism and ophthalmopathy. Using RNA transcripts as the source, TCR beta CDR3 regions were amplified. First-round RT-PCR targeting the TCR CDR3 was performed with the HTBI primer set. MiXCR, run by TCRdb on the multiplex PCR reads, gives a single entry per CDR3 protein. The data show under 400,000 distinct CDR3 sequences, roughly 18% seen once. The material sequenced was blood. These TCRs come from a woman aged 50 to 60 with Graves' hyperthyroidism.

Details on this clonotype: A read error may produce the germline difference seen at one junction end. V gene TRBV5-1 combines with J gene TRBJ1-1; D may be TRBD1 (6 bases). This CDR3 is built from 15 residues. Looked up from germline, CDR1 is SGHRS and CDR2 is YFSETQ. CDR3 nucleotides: TGCACCAGCAGCTTGGAGGGTACGGGGGCCACTGAAGCTTTCTTT. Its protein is CTSSLEGTGATEAFF.

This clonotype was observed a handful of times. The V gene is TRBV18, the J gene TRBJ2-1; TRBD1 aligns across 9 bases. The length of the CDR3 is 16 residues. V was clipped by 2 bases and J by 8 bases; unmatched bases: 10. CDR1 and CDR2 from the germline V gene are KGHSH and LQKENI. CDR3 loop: CASSPTPGTGSHEQFF. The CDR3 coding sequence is TGTGCCAGCTCACCAACGCCCGGGACAGGGTCGCATGAGCAGTTCTTC.

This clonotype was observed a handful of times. CDR3 bases: TGTGCCAGCAGTTTCTACAGGACCGGGCAAGGTATTCAGTACTTC. This encodes CASSFYRTGQGIQYF. This chain links TRBV28 with TRBJ2-4; possibly TRBD1 for D (5 bases). The CDR3 sequence is 15 residues long. The germline V gene encodes CDR1 MDHEN and CDR2 SYDVKM. Trimming removed 3 bases at V and 10 bases at J, with 19 bases between.

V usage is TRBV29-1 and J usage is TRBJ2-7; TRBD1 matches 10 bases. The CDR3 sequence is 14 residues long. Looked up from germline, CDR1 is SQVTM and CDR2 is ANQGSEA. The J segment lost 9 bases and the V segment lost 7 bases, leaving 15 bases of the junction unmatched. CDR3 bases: TGCAGCGCTCTCGTTGGGACAGGGGTTTGGTTGCAGTACGTC. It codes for CSALVGTGVWLQYV.

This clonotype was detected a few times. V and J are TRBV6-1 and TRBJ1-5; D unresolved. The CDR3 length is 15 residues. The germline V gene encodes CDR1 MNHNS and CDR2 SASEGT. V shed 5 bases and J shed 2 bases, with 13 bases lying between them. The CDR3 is CASSSTESGNQPQHF. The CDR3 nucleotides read TGTGCCAGCAGTTCCACAGAGTCCGGCAATCAGCCCCAGCATTTT.

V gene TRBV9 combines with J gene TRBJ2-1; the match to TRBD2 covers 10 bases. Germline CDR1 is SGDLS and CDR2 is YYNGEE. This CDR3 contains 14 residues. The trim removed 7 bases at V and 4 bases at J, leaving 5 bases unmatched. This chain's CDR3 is CASGIAGGYNEQFF. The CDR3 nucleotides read TGTGCCAGCGGTATAGCGGGAGGATACAATGAGCAGTTCTTC. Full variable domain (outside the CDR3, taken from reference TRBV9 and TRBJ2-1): DSGVTQTPKHLITATGQRVTLRCSPRSGDLSVYWYQQSLDQGLQFLIQYYNGEERAKGNILERFSAQQFPDLHSELNLSSLELGDSALYFCASGIAGGYNEQFFGPGTRLTVL.

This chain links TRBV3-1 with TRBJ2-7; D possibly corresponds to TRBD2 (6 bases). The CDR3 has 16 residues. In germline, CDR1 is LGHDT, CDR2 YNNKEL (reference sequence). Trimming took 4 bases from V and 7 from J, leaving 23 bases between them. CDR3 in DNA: TGTGCCAGCAGCCCCAGCGGAGGGGCTTTTCTATATGAGCAGTACTTC. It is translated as CASSPSGGAFLYEQYF.

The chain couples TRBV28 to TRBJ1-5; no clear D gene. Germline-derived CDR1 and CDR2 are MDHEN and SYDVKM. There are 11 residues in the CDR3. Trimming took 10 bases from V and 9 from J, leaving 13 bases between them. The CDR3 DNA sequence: TGTGCCACCGGGAGGTTCGGGCCCCAGCATTTT. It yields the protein CATGRFGPQHF.